What follows are 5 T cell receptor beta chains derived from one specimen sequenced in a study of memory CD4+ T cells and cytomegalovirus serostatus (dated by TCRdb to about 2019). The library was built by means of the immunoSEQ multiplex PCR assay. TCRdb carries this immuneACCESS record with in-frame sequences only. Its versions omit some clonotypes, under half of them owing to an unresolved V gene in the studies checked, with the rest unexplained. This sample lists about 64,000 clones; roughly three quarters were detected once. The ten largest clones take up 0.88% of the sample. A FACSAria II was used to sort memory CD4+ T cells, defined as single viable CD3+CD4+CD8-CD45RO+ cells. The sample consisted of memory CD4+ T cells from blood. All receptors derive from an adult in good health and CMV-seronegative.

The chain joins TRBV23-1 to TRBJ2-1; 10 nucleotides match TRBD1. TRBV23-1 is an open reading frame, and its role is uncertain. The ends lost 8 bases at V and 8 bases at J; junction bases unmatched: 12. This CDR3 is 15 amino acids long. This CDR3 is CASARRQGAPHEQFF. The CDR3 nucleotides are TGCGCCAGCGCCCGGAGACAGGGGGCCCCCCATGAGCAGTTCTTC.

V and J are TRBV7-2 and TRBJ2-7; 13 nucleotides agree with TRBD2. Per the germline V gene, CDR1 is SGHTA and CDR2 is FQGNSA. After removal of 5 bases from V and 0 bases from J, the junction contained 7 bases not matched to a gene. This CDR3 has 17 amino acids. The CDR3 DNA sequence: TGTGCCAGCAGCAAAACTAGCGGGAGGGGAAGCTCCTACGAGCAGTACTTC. Amino acid sequence: CASSKTSGRGSSYEQYF.

The chain couples TRBV10-3 to TRBJ2-2; D is perhaps TRBD2 (6 bases). CDR3 size: 16 residues. CDR1 is ENHRY and CDR2 is SYGVKD in the germline V gene. V was shortened by 5 bases and J by 0 bases, with 13 bases between the two germline ends. The chain's CDR3 is CAISSWGLPNTGELFF. CDR3 sequence (DNA): TGTGCCATCAGTAGTTGGGGACTTCCGAACACCGGGGAGCTGTTTTTT.

Only a few counts were recorded for this clone. The chain combines TRBV9 with TRBJ2-2; the match to TRBD2 covers 8 bases. The CDR3 length is 17 residues. Germline loops: CDR1 SGDLS, CDR2 YYNGEE. With V trimmed by 4 bases and J by 3 bases, 11 bases remained unmatched. The CDR3 spells CASSPASGSTYTGELFF. The DNA for the CDR3 is TGTGCCAGCAGCCCAGCGAGCGGGAGTACGTACACCGGGGAGCTGTTTTTT.

CDR3 sequence: CASSLDPGQKYEQYF. The CDR3 bases are TGTGCCAGCAGCTTGGATCCGGGACAGAAGTACGAGCAGTACTTC. This chain connects TRBV5-4 to TRBJ2-7; TRBD1 matches at 7 bases. V shed 0 bases, J shed 4 bases, and the junction held 7 bases outside the gene matches. Germline V gene sequence: CDR1 SGHNT, CDR2 YYREEE (reference sequence). This CDR3 is built from 15 residues.